This paragraph reports one T cell receptor beta chain. The sample originates from a study of control samples from healthy donors and cancer patients. The protocol was immunoSEQ multiplex PCR, while the TCRdb copy is restricted to in-frame clones and leaves out a portion. This sample carries about 85,000 clones, roughly 89% of them seen once, and the ten largest clones take around 5.4%. The V end was cut by 1 base, the J end by 5 bases, with 9 bases between. This CDR3 is 15 amino acids long. The germline gives CDR1 KGHSH, CDR2 LQKENI. The chain carries TRBV18 and TRBJ2-6, with D perhaps TRBD1 (6 bases). Sequenced sample: blood. This TCR derives from a man aged 50-60 years in good health. CDR3 region: CASSPRGPRANVLTF. In nucleotides, the CDR3 is TGTGCCAGCTCACCACGGGGGCCGCGGGCCAACGTCCTGACTTTC. The variable domain in full, completed from reference TRBV18 and TRBJ2-6, reads NAGVMQNPRHLVRRRGQEARLRCSPMKGHSHVYWYRQLPEEGLKFMVYLQKENIIDESGMPKERFSAEFPKEGPSILRIQQVVRGDSAAYFCASSPRGPRANVLTFGAGSRLTVL.